The 24 T cell receptor beta chains below come from one sample, sequenced in a study of blood T cell repertoires in COVID-19 (dated by TCRdb to the early 2020s). Library prep was done by the immunoSEQ multiplex PCR assay. TCRdb re-hosts the immuneACCESS table, in-frame sequences only. Its copies lack some clones; in the studies checked, an unresolved V gene accounts for under half of them, and the cause for the rest is not known. For this sample the table gives roughly 100,000 clones, of which about three quarters were detected only once. 19% of the sample lies in the top ten. The source material was peripheral blood. The source is a woman in her sixties or seventies with acute or convalescent COVID-19.

V usage is TRBV14 and J usage is TRBJ2-2, with 9 nucleotides matching TRBD1. Germline lookup yields CDR1 SGHDN and CDR2 FVKESK. Losses at the gene ends were 3 bases for V and 6 bases for J; bases not matched to a gene: 23. The length of the CDR3 is 21 residues. The CDR3 reads CASSQKRAGTGGWYSSGELFF. The CDR3 DNA sequence: TGTGCCAGCAGCCAGAAGAGAGCAGGAACAGGGGGCTGGTATTCGTCCGGGGAGCTGTTTTTT.

This chain uses TRBV5-1 with TRBJ1-1, with D possibly being TRBD1 (5 bases). Germline loops: CDR1 SGHRS, CDR2 YFSETQ. V was shortened by 2 bases and J by 5 bases, with 10 bases between the two germline ends. The CDR3 runs 13 residues. The chain's CDR3 is CASSFDGGTEAFF. The CDR3 DNA reads as TGCGCCAGCAGCTTTGATGGGGGGACTGAAGCTTTCTTT.

V gene TRBV10-3 combines with J gene TRBJ2-2; 8 bases match TRBD1. Per germline, CDR1 ENHRY and CDR2 SYGVKD. Germline trimming cut 4 bases from V and 1 base from J; bases unmatched to any gene: 2. The CDR3 spans 15 residues. CDR3 region: CAISGGTGNTGELFF. CDR3 DNA: TGTGCCATCAGTGGGGGGACAGGGAACACCGGGGAGCTGTTTTTT.

The rearrangement links TRBV11-2 to TRBJ2-3; 10 bases are shared with TRBD2. The length of the CDR3 is 17 residues. After removal of 4 bases from V and 2 bases from J, the junction contained 9 bases not matched to a gene. Germline-derived CDR1 and CDR2 are SGHAT and FQNNGV. The chain's CDR3 is CASSSNSGGFPTDTQYF. The CDR3, as DNA: TGTGCCAGCAGCTCTAATAGCGGGGGGTTCCCCACAGATACGCAGTATTTT.

The chain is built from TRBV30 and TRBJ2-3, with TRBD2 as a possible D gene (6 bases). The CDR3 runs to 15 residues. V lost 2 bases and J 1 base, leaving 13 bases between the germline ends. Germline V gives CDR1 GTSNPN, CDR2 SVGIG (reference sequence). CDR3 DNA: TGTGCCTGGAGTTTCTTAGCGGATGGCACAGATACGCAGTATTTT. It yields the protein CAWSFLADGTDTQYF.

The chain has TRBV5-6 and TRBJ1-3; tentatively, D is TRBD1 (6 bases). With 4 bases removed from V and 3 bases from J, the gap between germline ends came to 11 bases. The germline CDR1 and CDR2 sequences are SGHDT and YYEEEE. This CDR3 comprises 14 residues. CDR3 DNA: TGTGCCAGCAGCCCGGTACAGGGTGGAAACACCATATATTTT. This sequence encodes CASSPVQGGNTIYF. Combining the CDR3 with reference TRBV5-6 and TRBJ1-3 gives the whole variable domain DAGVTQSPTHLIKTRGQQVTLRCSPKSGHDTVSWYQQALGQGPQFIFQYYEEEERQRGNFPDRFSGHQFPNYSSELNVNALLLGDSALYLCASSPVQGGNTIYFGEGSWLTVV.

The chain carries TRBV2 and TRBJ1-6; tentatively, D is TRBD1 (5 bases). With 6 bases removed from V and 9 bases from J, the gap between germline ends came to 12 bases. Per the germline V gene, CDR1 is SNHLY and CDR2 is FYNNEI. The CDR3 runs 13 residues. The CDR3 sequence is CASSSGWGSPLHF. CDR3 nucleotide sequence: TGTGCCAGCAGCTCAGGGTGGGGTTCACCCCTCCACTTT.

The chain recombines TRBV5-1 with TRBJ1-4, with a tentative D call TRBD1 (6 bases). V was pared by 0 bases and J by 3 bases, with 18 bases between. CDR3 size: 18 residues. CDR1 is SGHRS, CDR2 YFSETQ, per germline. This chain's CDR3 is CASSLGRDKLGANEKLFF. The CDR3 DNA reads TGCGCCAGCAGCTTGGGCCGGGACAAGTTAGGGGCTAATGAAAAACTGTTTTTT.

The chain uses TRBV3-1 (or the pseudogene TRBV3-2) and TRBJ2-2, with D uncertain. V gave up 0 bases and J gave up 3 bases, with 11 bases separating them. Germline CDR1 reads LGHDT; CDR2 reads YNNKEL (reference sequence). CDR3 length: 16 residues. The CDR3 protein is CASSQDLGAHTGELFF. CDR3 DNA: TGTGCCAGCAGCCAAGATTTGGGCGCGCACACCGGGGAGCTGTTTTTT.

The CDR3 reads CASSIRLPGTGGNTEAFF. CDR3 bases: TGTGCCAGTAGTATCCGCCTCCCCGGGACAGGGGGGAACACTGAAGCTTTCTTT. The gene calls are TRBV19 and TRBJ1-1, with 11 bases identical to TRBD1. J gave up 1 base and V 3 bases, and 10 bases lay outside the gene matches. The germline V gene encodes CDR1 LNHDA and CDR2 SQIVND (reference sequence). This CDR3 comprises 18 residues.

The chain has TRBV19 and TRBJ2-2; 7 nucleotides line up with TRBD1. The CDR3 is 14 amino acids. The junction had 8 bases not matched to a gene; V was cut back by 6 bases and J by 7 bases. Looked up from germline, CDR1 is LNHDA and CDR2 is SQIVND (reference sequence). CDR3 amino acids: CASRSDRVSGELFF. The DNA for the CDR3 is TGTGCCAGTAGATCCGACAGGGTGAGCGGGGAGCTGTTTTTT.

This clone was detected only once. V is TRBV6-1 and J is TRBJ1-1; TRBD1 might be the D (6 bases). The V gene's germline CDR1 is MNHNS and CDR2 SASEGT. CDR3 length: 15 amino acids. V lost 2 bases, J lost 1 base, and 11 bases lay in between. CDR3 coding DNA: TGTGCCAGCAGTGAATTGGGGGCTTGGAACACTGAAGCTTTCTTT. Translating gives CASSELGAWNTEAFF.

The chain recombines TRBV7-6 with TRBJ2-1, with 10 bases aligning to TRBD2. There are 16 residues in the CDR3. CDR1 and CDR2 (germline): SGHVS, FNYEAQ. The ends lost 5 bases at V and 7 bases at J; junction bases unmatched: 11. CDR3 region: CASSPTASGGRNEQFF. The CDR3 DNA sequence: TGTGCCAGCAGCCCGACTGCTAGCGGGGGTCGGAATGAGCAGTTCTTC.

This clone was counted a few times. This sequence joins TRBV5-6 and TRBJ1-2; 8 bases are a match to TRBD1. The length of the CDR3 is 16 residues. The V gene end was trimmed by 4 bases and the J gene end by 4 bases; junction bases not matched to a gene: 12. The germline CDR1 and CDR2 sequences are SGHDT and YYEEEE. Written as DNA, the CDR3 is TGTGCCAGCAGCCCACTGACAGGGGCGGCTAGCTATGGCTACACCTTC. It yields the protein CASSPLTGAASYGYTF.

The gene calls are TRBV6-5 and TRBJ1-3; no clear D. CDR1 MNHEY and CDR2 SVGAGI come from the germline V gene. V was shortened by 5 bases and J by 4 bases, with 15 bases between the two germline ends. The CDR3 consists of 15 residues. The CDR3 loop reads CASSITDQQGNTIYF. The CDR3, as DNA: TGTGCCAGCAGTATCACAGACCAGCAAGGAAACACCATATATTTT.

A single count supports this clone. The chain has TRBV5-8 and TRBJ2-1; no firm D call. Germline V gene lookup returns CDR1 SGHTS and CDR2 YDEGEE. The CDR3 loop spans 13 amino acids. The V gene lost 4 bases and the J gene lost 1 base, with 6 bases spanning the gap. The CDR3 region has the DNA TGTGCCAGCAGCGCCAGGTCCTACAATGAGCAGTTCTTC. Amino acids: CASSARSYNEQFF.

This chain uses TRBV9 with TRBJ1-2; TRBD1 is a possible D gene (6 bases). V was cut by 3 bases and J by 3 bases, with 9 bases left in between. Germline assignment: CDR1 SGDLS and CDR2 YYNGEE. This CDR3 contains 13 residues. The CDR3 sequence: CASSGHRDYGYTF. DNA of the CDR3: TGTGCCAGCAGCGGTCACAGGGACTATGGCTACACCTTC.

This chain links TRBV5-1 with TRBJ1-6; 7 positions match TRBD1. The V gene end was trimmed by 4 bases and the J gene end by 10 bases; junction bases not matched to a gene: 11. There are 15 residues in the CDR3. Germline V gene data show CDR1 as SGHRS and CDR2 as YFSETQ. The CDR3 nucleotides are TGCGCCAGCAGCCTGGGGGACAGCCTTCCCTCACCCCTCCACTTT. Translating it yields CASSLGDSLPSPLHF.

This clone occurred once. This chain uses TRBV14 with TRBJ2-7; maybe TRBD1 (5 bases). V gave up 4 bases and J gave up 0 bases, with 16 bases separating them. The germline V gene encodes CDR1 SGHDN and CDR2 FVKESK. This CDR3 contains 16 residues. For the CDR3, the DNA is TGTGCCAGCAGCCCGCCCCGCCAGGGTGGCTCCTACGAGCAGTACTTC. This encodes CASSPPRQGGSYEQYF.

J is TRBJ2-5 and V is TRBV15; weak D call: TRBD2 (5 bases). The CDR3 has 15 amino acids. The V end lost 3 bases, the J end lost 0 bases, and 11 bases lay between the germline ends. Germline V gene sequence: CDR1 LNHNV, CDR2 YYDKDF (reference sequence). The CDR3, as DNA: TGTGCCACCAGCAGCGCCGGCGGGTACCAAGAGACCCAGTACTTC. Translation gives CATSSAGGYQETQYF.

The genes are TRBV18 and TRBJ1-6; D is uncertain. This CDR3 has 16 residues. The germline CDR1 and CDR2 sequences are KGHSH and LQKENI. V gave up 3 bases and J gave up 0 bases, with 9 bases separating them. As DNA, the CDR3 is TGTGCCAGCTCACCGTCGGTGAGCTCCTATAATTCACCCCTCCACTTT. Its protein is CASSPSVSSYNSPLHF.

This clone has just one count. CDR3 protein: CASSKPSSGGADTGELFF. In nucleotides, the CDR3 is TGTGCCAGCAGCAAACCCTCTAGCGGGGGGGCCGACACCGGGGAGCTGTTTTTT. The chain combines TRBV21-1 with TRBJ2-2; the table's D call TRBD2 went unverified against the DNA. TRBV21-1 is a known pseudogene. The CDR3 runs to 18 residues.

This chain uses TRBV3-1 (or the pseudogene TRBV3-2) with TRBJ2-7, with D maybe TRBD2 (6 bases). The CDR3 runs to 16 residues. CDR1 and CDR2 from the germline V gene are LGHDT and YNNKEL (reference sequence). V dropped 4 bases and J dropped 1 base, with 17 bases sitting between them. The CDR3 DNA follows: TGTGCCAGCAGCCCTCTGGGGGGAACCCGATCCTACGAGCAGTACTTC. The encoded protein is CASSPLGGTRSYEQYF.

This clone was recorded a few times. This sequence joins TRBV3-1 (or the pseudogene TRBV3-2) and TRBJ2-3; D is unclear. The CDR3 spans 13 residues. CDR1 is LGHDT, CDR2 YNNKEL, per germline (reference sequence). Trimming took 11 bases from V and 5 from J, leaving 17 bases between them. This CDR3 reads CADTALKLDTQYF. CDR3 in DNA: TGTGCCGATACAGCCCTTAAACTAGATACGCAGTATTTT.